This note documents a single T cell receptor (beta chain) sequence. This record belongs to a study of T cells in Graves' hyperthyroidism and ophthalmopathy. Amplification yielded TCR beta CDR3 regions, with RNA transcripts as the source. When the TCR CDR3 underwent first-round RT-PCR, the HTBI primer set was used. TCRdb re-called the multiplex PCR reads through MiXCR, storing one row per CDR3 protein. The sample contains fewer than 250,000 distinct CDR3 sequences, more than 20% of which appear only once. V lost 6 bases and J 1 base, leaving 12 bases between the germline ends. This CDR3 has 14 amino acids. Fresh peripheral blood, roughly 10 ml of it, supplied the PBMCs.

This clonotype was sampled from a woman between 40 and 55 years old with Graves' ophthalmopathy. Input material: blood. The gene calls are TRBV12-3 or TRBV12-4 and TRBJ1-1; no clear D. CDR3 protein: CASSRNSRNTEAFF. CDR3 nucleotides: TGTGCCAGCAGCCGTAATTCTCGGAACACTGAAGCTTTCTTT.